Listed below are T cell receptor beta chains from one sample, sequenced in a study of blood T cell repertoires in COVID-19. The data were produced by immunoSEQ multiplex PCR, yet TCRdb's version contains in-frame clones alone and is incomplete. Of 350,000 or so clones in the sample, about 92% were seen once. The source material was peripheral blood. All receptors come from a woman in her sixties with COVID-19, enrolled during active disease. CDR3s include the opening cysteine and the closing phenylalanine or tryptophan. The D gene is left open where the match is weak. Where a row states a size, it is once, few, many or the class of an expanded clone; other rows omit it.

TRBV6-5	.	TRBJ1-2	TRBD1	TGTGCCAGCAGTTATATGACAGGGGCTGGCTACACCTTC	CASSYMTGAGYTF
TRBV6-5	.	TRBJ2-2	TRBD1	TGTGCCAGCAGTTCGCCGGGACAGGGTTCGGCCGGGGAGCTGTTTTTT	CASSSPGQGSAGELFF
TRBV4-2	.	TRBJ1-1	.	TGTGCCAGCAGCCAAGATTTAGGGGACACTGAAGCTTTCTTT	CASSQDLGDTEAFF
TRBV6-5	.	TRBJ1-1	.	TGTGCCAGCAGTTACGCCCCAGGGAAGGGCGGATCGGCTTTCTTT	CASSYAPGKGGSAFF
TRBV2	.	TRBJ2-1	TRBD2	TGTGCCAGCAGTGTGGGGGGGTTTGAGCAGTTCTTC	CASSVGGFEQFF
TRBV30	.	TRBJ1-2	TRBD1	TGTGCCTGGAGCGACCTCAGGGGGGGCTACACCTTC	CAWSDLRGGYTF
TRBV30	.	TRBJ1-2	.	TGTGCCTGGAGTCTCGATGGCTACACCTTC	CAWSLDGYTF
TRBV2	.	TRBJ1-5	TRBD1	TGTGCCAGCAGTGAAGAGGGGACAGTAAATCAGCCCCAGCATTTT	CASSEEGTVNQPQHF
TRBV5-5	.	TRBJ2-7	.	TGTGCCAGCAGCTCCTACCGGGGACACCTCGGGCGAGAGCAGTACTTC	CASSSYRGHLGREQYF
TRBV7-3	.	TRBJ2-7	.	TGTGCCAGCAGCAATTCCCCGGCGGGCGAGCAGTACTTC	CASSNSPAGEQYF
TRBV6-5	once	TRBJ1-4	TRBD1	TGTGCCAGCAGTTCAAGGTGGGACAGAAATGAAAAACTGTTTTTT	CASSSRWDRNEKLFF
TRBV7-3	.	TRBJ1-2	TRBD1	TGTGCCAGCAGCTTACCGGGGACAGGGGTCTATGGCTACACCTTC	CASSLPGTGVYGYTF
TRBV19	.	TRBJ2-3	.	TGTGCCAGTAGTATAGGCCTAGCACCAGATACGCAGTATTTT	CASSIGLAPDTQYF
TRBV19	few	TRBJ1-3	TRBD1	TGTGCCAGTAGTGACGATAGGGACAGGCCCTCTGGAAACACCATATATTTT	CASSDDRDRPSGNTIYF
TRBV7-3	.	TRBJ2-3	.	TGTGCCAGCAGCTTAACACTAGCCCTCACAGATACGCAGTATTTT	CASSLTLALTDTQYF
TRBV2	once	TRBJ1-1	.	TGTGCCAGCAGTCCACAGGCCTTGAGGACTGAAGCTTTCTTT	CASSPQALRTEAFF
TRBV6-5	.	TRBJ2-1	TRBD2	TGTGCCAGCAGTACTGGCGGGGGGCCAAGGAATGAGCAGTTCTTC	CASSTGGGPRNEQFF